What follows are 30 T cell receptor beta chains derived from one specimen sequenced in a study of blood T cell repertoires in COVID-19. Using immunoSEQ multiplex PCR, the repertoire was profiled, and TCRdb retains in-frame clones only, with some absent. This table holds about 160,000 clones, 90% to 95% found once. Sequencing input: peripheral blood. Every receptor here comes from a woman aged 45-65 years with acute or convalescent COVID-19.

V gene TRBV28 combines with J gene TRBJ2-1, with D possibly being TRBD2 (6 bases). This CDR3 contains 14 residues. In germline, CDR1 is MDHEN, CDR2 SYDVKM. V shed 5 bases and J shed 7 bases, with 15 bases lying between them. Written as DNA, the CDR3 is TGTGCCAGCAGTCTTACTAGGAGGGGAAATGAGCAGTTCTTC. Translating it yields CASSLTRRGNEQFF.

This clone appeared a single time. The J gene is TRBJ2-6, the V gene TRBV19; weak D call: TRBD1 (5 bases). Germline values: CDR1 LNHDA, CDR2 SQIVND (reference sequence). The CDR3 extends over 15 amino acids. V lost 7 bases and J lost 0, with 10 bases in between. The CDR3 bases are TGTGCCAGTACTCCAGGGAACTCTGGGGCCAACGTCCTGACTTTC. Translated: CASTPGNSGANVLTF.

The chain employs TRBV27 and TRBJ2-3; 12 positions agree with TRBD2. V trimming: 6 bases; J trimming: 5 bases; junction bases outside the gene matches: 9. The CDR3 consists of 16 residues. The germline CDR1 and CDR2 sequences are MNHEY and SMNVEV (reference sequence). The CDR3 spells CASRMQPGLAGDTQYF. In DNA, the CDR3 is TGTGCCAGCAGAATGCAACCGGGACTAGCGGGAGATACGCAGTATTTT.

This chain connects TRBV4-1 to TRBJ1-3; D unresolved. From germline, CDR1 is MGHRA and CDR2 YSYEKL. The CDR3 loop spans 13 amino acids. V was clipped by 6 bases and J by 4 bases, with 10 bases between them. The CDR3, as DNA: TGCGCCAGCAGAAAGGAGAACGGAAACACCATATATTTT. This gives the protein CASRKENGNTIYF.

The rearrangement joins TRBV6-1 to TRBJ2-7; TRBD2 matches 10 bases. Per germline, CDR1 MNHNS and CDR2 SASEGT. This CDR3 has 17 amino acids. Trimming removed 3 bases from V and 4 bases from J; junction bases left unmatched: 12. The CDR3 is CASSETSGSSLGYEQYF. As DNA, the CDR3 is TGTGCCAGCAGTGAGACTAGCGGGTCCTCACTAGGGTACGAGCAGTACTTC.

V and J are TRBV6-1 and TRBJ2-5, with D uncertain. This CDR3 comprises 15 residues. V was trimmed by 2 bases and J by 5 bases, leaving 15 bases between them. Germline CDR1 MNHNS, CDR2 SASEGT. The CDR3 sequence is CASSEIPVFMETQYF. In DNA form, the CDR3 reads TGTGCCAGCAGTGAAATCCCCGTTTTTATGGAGACCCAGTACTTC.

CDR3 sequence (DNA): TGTGCCAGCAGCTTGAGCCCGAGAGAGACCCAGTACTTC. Amino acids: CASSLSPRETQYF. The chain has TRBV7-3 and TRBJ2-5; D not certain. CDR1 is SGHTA and CDR2 is FQGTGA in the germline V gene. Trimming took 3 bases from V and 4 from J, leaving 9 bases between them. CDR3 length: 13 residues.

This chain joins TRBV5-4 and TRBJ2-2; 7 positions agree with TRBD2. This CDR3 spans 16 amino acids. The junction had 3 bases not matched to a gene; V was cut back by 0 bases and J by 1 base. Germline V gene sequence: CDR1 SGHNT, CDR2 YYREEE (reference sequence). The CDR3 DNA sequence: TGTGCCAGCAGCTTGGATCCTAGCGGGAACACCGGGGAGCTGTTTTTT. It yields the protein CASSLDPSGNTGELFF.

This chain joins TRBV6-6 and TRBJ2-7; 10 positions agree with TRBD2. The CDR3 length is 15 residues. Germline V gene data show CDR1 as MNHNY and CDR2 as SVGAGI (reference sequence). J gave up 1 base and V 6 bases, and 6 bases lay outside the gene matches. The chain's CDR3 is CASSPASGSSYEQYF. As DNA, the CDR3 is TGTGCCAGCAGCCCCGCTAGCGGGAGTTCCTACGAGCAGTACTTC.

The rearrangement joins TRBV21-1 to TRBJ2-1; the table gives TRBD2 as D, unverified against the DNA. TRBV21-1 is a recognized pseudogene. The CDR3 consists of 12 residues. The CDR3 nucleotides are TGTGCCAGCAGCAAAGGGGGGGTTACAAGGTTCTTC. This sequence encodes CASSKGGVTRFF.

V is TRBV9 and J is TRBJ2-1, with no clear D. This CDR3 contains 16 residues. Germline V gene lookup returns CDR1 SGDLS and CDR2 YYNGEE. Between the trimmed V and J ends, which lost 0 bases and 0 bases, there was a span of 10 bases. CDR3 sequence reads: CASSVGATTSYNEQFF. CDR3 bases: TGTGCCAGCAGCGTAGGGGCCACGACCTCCTACAATGAGCAGTTCTTC.

The chain combines TRBV28 with TRBJ1-1; D is ambiguous. Deletions cut 5 bases from V and 4 bases from J, with 14 bases between. Germline V gives CDR1 MDHEN, CDR2 SYDVKM. CDR3 length: 14 amino acids. The DNA of the CDR3 is TGTGCCAGCAGTCCCACCAGACGGGGCACTGAAGCTTTCTTT. Translating gives CASSPTRRGTEAFF. The complete variable domain, with remaining parts taken from reference TRBV28 and TRBJ1-1, reads DVKVTQSSRYLVKRTGEKVFLECVQDMDHENMFWYRQDPGLGLRLIYFSYDVKMKEKGDIPEGYSVSREKKERFSLILESASTNQTSMYLCASSPTRRGTEAFFGQGTRLTVV.

The chain joins TRBV2 to TRBJ2-1; D is unresolved. The CDR3 contains 16 residues. V was trimmed by 3 bases and J by 0 bases, leaving 12 bases between them. Germline V gene sequence: CDR1 SNHLY, CDR2 FYNNEI. This chain's CDR3 is CASSDERSSSYNEQFF. CDR3 bases: TGTGCCAGCAGTGATGAACGATCGAGCTCCTACAATGAGCAGTTCTTC.

The chain links TRBV2 to TRBJ1-6, with D perhaps matching TRBD1 (6 bases). Germline V CDR1 and CDR2: SNHLY, FYNNEI. The CDR3 totals 14 residues. Between the trimmed V and J ends, which lost 6 bases and 8 bases, there was a span of 14 bases. CDR3 bases: TGTGCCAGCAGGGACGGGACATCCTATTCACCCCTCCACTTT. It encodes CASRDGTSYSPLHF.

J is TRBJ2-7 and V is TRBV18; 8 bases match TRBD2. This CDR3 contains 15 residues. From germline, CDR1 is KGHSH and CDR2 LQKENI. The junction had 7 bases not matched to a gene; V was cut back by 4 bases and J by 2 bases. CDR3 region: CASSLIAGIPYEQYF. CDR3 DNA: TGTGCCAGCTCACTTATAGCGGGAATCCCCTACGAGCAGTACTTC.

This chain joins TRBV25-1 and TRBJ1-2; D remains unclear. The CDR3 has 12 amino acids. Per the germline V gene, CDR1 is MGHDK and CDR2 is SYGVNS. Trimming stripped 8 bases from V and 8 bases from J, with 15 bases between. The CDR3 loop reads CASPIGCGGYTF. CDR3 bases: TGTGCCAGCCCCATAGGGTGCGGGGGCTACACCTTC.

V and J are TRBV3-1 (or the pseudogene TRBV3-2) and TRBJ1-1; D remains unclear. The CDR3 contains 14 residues. Germline V lookup: CDR1 LGHDT, CDR2 YNNKEL (reference sequence). V was clipped by 0 bases and J by 11 bases, with 16 bases between them. CDR3 in DNA: TGTGCCAGCAGCCAAGAAGTTGGAGGACTCGGGGCTTTCTTT. It encodes CASSQEVGGLGAFF.

On this clone itself: Relative to the germline gene, one junction end is altered; a read error may explain this. This chain joins TRBV7-2 and TRBJ2-5; D uncertain. Germline assignment: CDR1 SGHTA and CDR2 FQGNSA. The CDR3 is 16 residues long. CDR3 sequence reads: CASSVAQSLYQETQYF. Here the CDR3 DNA reads TGTGCCAGCAGCGTAGCTCAGTCCCTGTACCAAGAGACCCAGTACTTC. The variable domain in full, completed from reference TRBV7-2 and TRBJ2-5, reads GAGVSQSPSNKVTEKGKDVELRCDPISGHTALYWYRQSLGQGLEFLIYFQGNSAPDKSGLPSDRFSAERTGGSVSTLTIQRTQQEDSAVYLCASSVAQSLYQETQYFGPGTRLLVL.

This clone was detected only once. The rearrangement uses TRBV19 and TRBJ1-5; TRBD1 matches 7 bases. The CDR3 has 14 amino acids. J lost 5 bases, V lost 4 bases, and 5 bases had no gene match. Germline CDR1 is LNHDA and CDR2 is SQIVND (reference sequence). DNA for the CDR3: TGTGCCAGTAGTACAGGGGGAGGCTATCAGCCCCAGCATTTT. Protein product: CASSTGGGYQPQHF. Combining the CDR3 with reference TRBV19 and TRBJ1-5 gives the whole variable domain DGGITQSPKYLFRKEGQNVTLSCEQNLNHDAMYWYRQDPGQGLRLIYYSQIVNDFQKGDIAEGYSVSREKKESFPLTVTSAQKNPTAFYLCASSTGGGYQPQHFGDGTRLSIL.

This chain joins TRBV28 and TRBJ2-1, with 13 nucleotides matching TRBD2. The CDR3 sequence is 16 residues long. The V gene end was trimmed by 4 bases and the J gene end by 7 bases; junction bases not matched to a gene: 7. Germline V gene lookup returns CDR1 MDHEN and CDR2 SYDVKM. Here the CDR3 reads CASSYPGLAGLNEQFF. For the CDR3, the DNA is TGTGCCAGCAGTTATCCGGGACTAGCGGGATTGAATGAGCAGTTCTTC.

V usage is TRBV5-1 and J usage is TRBJ1-2; D is unclear. Germline V gives CDR1 SGHRS, CDR2 YFSETQ. Trimming took off 1 base at V and 5 bases at J, with 18 bases between the two ends. The CDR3 is 16 residues long. The CDR3 nucleotides read TGCGCCAGCAGCTTGACGTCCCAATCTACTTATTATGGCTACACCTTC. It yields the protein CASSLTSQSTYYGYTF.

The V gene is TRBV27, the J gene TRBJ2-7; 12 bases match TRBD2. The germline CDR1 and CDR2 sequences are MNHEY and SMNVEV (reference sequence). With 2 bases clipped from V and 4 bases from J, the junction kept 3 bases outside the gene matches. The CDR3 is made up of 15 amino acids. This CDR3 reads CASSLDGLAGYEQYF. The DNA of the CDR3 is TGTGCCAGCAGTTTAGATGGACTAGCGGGATACGAGCAGTACTTC.

The gene calls are TRBV4-1 and TRBJ1-1; D uncertain. The CDR3 sequence is 15 residues long. Germline V gene sequence: CDR1 MGHRA, CDR2 YSYEKL. Trimming pared 4 bases from V and 0 bases from J, leaving 12 bases between. The DNA for the CDR3 is TGCGCCAGCAGCCTAAACCCCGGGGTGAACACTGAAGCTTTCTTT. The encoded protein is CASSLNPGVNTEAFF.

This rearrangement joins TRBV10-3 to TRBJ2-1; the match to TRBD2 covers 14 bases. The CDR3 runs to 17 residues. The germline CDR1 and CDR2 sequences are ENHRY and SYGVKD. V dropped 7 bases and J dropped 6; count of bases not matched to a gene: 11. The DNA of the CDR3 is TGTGCCATCACCACCGGCACCGGGACTAGCGGGAGCAATGAGCAGTTCTTC. Its translation: CAITTGTGTSGSNEQFF.

This sequence joins TRBV19 and TRBJ1-5, with TRBD1 as a possible D gene (5 bases). Between the trimmed V and J ends, which lost 3 bases and 3 bases, there was a span of 9 bases. The CDR3 runs to 14 residues. Per germline, CDR1 LNHDA and CDR2 SQIVND (reference sequence). CDR3 coding DNA: TGTGCCAGTAGTATGGAGGGGATCAATCAGCCCCAGCATTTT. This sequence encodes CASSMEGINQPQHF.

The rearrangement uses TRBV4-3 and TRBJ1-6, with D perhaps matching TRBD1 (5 bases). The germline V and J ends were trimmed by 4 bases and 7 bases, with 14 bases remaining between them. CDR1 LGHNA and CDR2 YSLEER come from the germline V gene. CDR3 length equals 15 residues. The CDR3 protein is CASSPGAGGNSPLHF. In nucleotides, the CDR3 is TGCGCCAGCAGCCCAGGCGCGGGGGGGAATTCACCCCTCCACTTT.

The chain joins TRBV5-4 to TRBJ2-7; 9 bases agree with TRBD1. The V gene end was trimmed by 2 bases and the J gene end by 0 bases; junction bases not matched to a gene: 3. This CDR3 comprises 15 residues. Germline CDR1 SGHNT, CDR2 YYREEE (reference sequence). The CDR3 loop reads CASSLDRGSSYEQYF. Written as DNA, the CDR3 is TGTGCCAGCAGCTTAGACAGGGGGAGCTCCTACGAGCAGTACTTC.

The chain carries TRBV28 and TRBJ2-7, with 8 bases that match TRBD2. This CDR3 region has 15 residues. J lost 2 bases, V lost 5 bases, and 8 bases had no gene match. Germline assignment: CDR1 MDHEN and CDR2 SYDVKM. CDR3 region: CASSLSAGAAYEQYF. Here the CDR3 DNA reads TGTGCCAGCAGTCTCTCAGCGGGGGCGGCCTACGAGCAGTACTTC.

The CDR3 sequence: CATSRGGTGHGYTF. The DNA of the CDR3 is TGTGCCACCAGCAGAGGAGGGACAGGGCATGGCTACACCTTC. The chain combines TRBV15 with TRBJ1-2; the match to TRBD1 covers 9 bases. The CDR3 extends over 14 amino acids. The ends lost 1 base at V and 6 bases at J; junction bases unmatched: 3. CDR1 is LNHNV, CDR2 YYDKDF, per germline (reference sequence).

V gene TRBV28 combines with J gene TRBJ1-4; possible D gene TRBD1, 5 bases. Per germline, CDR1 MDHEN and CDR2 SYDVKM. Trimming cost V 7 bases and J 3 bases, with 12 bases left between them. The CDR3 extends over 14 amino acids. This CDR3 is CASTTGAANEKLFF. The CDR3 DNA sequence: TGTGCCAGCACTACTGGGGCAGCTAATGAAAAACTGTTTTTT.